The clone carrying this T cell receptor beta chain was found a few times. As yet, its antigen is unknown. These data come from a study of T cell repertoires in cytomegalovirus infection. Study-wide context: Indicated by public TCR beta signatures were CMV infection and matching HLA type.

Each CDR3 protein is one row after TCRdb ran MiXCR on the reads. Of 250,000 to 400,000 distinct CDR3 sequences in the sample, around a quarter were seen once. Overall study results and limits: Ex vivo, HLA-C-restricted CMV-specific TCR beta clonotypes prevailed over the rest of the response. Carriers of CMV and the relevant HLA type were discriminated by public TCR beta frequency.

V lost 7 bases and J lost 0, with 19 bases in between. The germline CDR1 and CDR2 sequences are DFQATT and SNEGSKA (reference sequence). CDR3 length: 16 residues. The chain joins TRBV20-1 to TRBJ2-1; D is ambiguous. This TCR was recovered from a human donor in good health (CMV status not recorded). Some clones in this sample may be carry-over from other donors' samples. Source: cultured PBMCs, taken from culture after CMV antigen stimulation. The CDR3 DNA is TGCAGTGGGGTGGTAGGCCTCCAGAGCTCCTACAATGAGCAGTTCTTC. Translation: CSGVVGLQSSYNEQFF.